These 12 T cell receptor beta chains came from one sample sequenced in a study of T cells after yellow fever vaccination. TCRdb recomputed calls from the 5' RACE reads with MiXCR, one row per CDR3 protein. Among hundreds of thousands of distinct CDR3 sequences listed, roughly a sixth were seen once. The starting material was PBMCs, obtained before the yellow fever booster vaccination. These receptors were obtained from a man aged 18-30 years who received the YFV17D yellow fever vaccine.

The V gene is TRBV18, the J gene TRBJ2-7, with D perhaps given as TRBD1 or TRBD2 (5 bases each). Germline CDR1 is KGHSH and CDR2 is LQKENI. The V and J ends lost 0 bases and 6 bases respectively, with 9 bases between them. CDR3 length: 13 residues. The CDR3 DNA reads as TGTGCCAGCTCACCACCCGGGGCGGTCGAGCAGTACGTC. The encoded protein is CASSPPGAVEQYV.

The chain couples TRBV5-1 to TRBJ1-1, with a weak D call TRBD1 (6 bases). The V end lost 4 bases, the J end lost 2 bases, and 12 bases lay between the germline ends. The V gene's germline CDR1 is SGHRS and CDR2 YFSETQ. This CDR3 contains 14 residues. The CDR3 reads CASSADRPNTEAFF. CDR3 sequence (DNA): TGCGCCAGCAGCGCTGACAGGCCTAACACTGAAGCTTTCTTT. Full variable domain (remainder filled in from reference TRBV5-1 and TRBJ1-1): KAGVTQTPRYLIKTRGQQVTLSCSPISGHRSVSWYQQTPGQGLQFLFEYFSETQRNKGNFPGRFSGRQFSNSRSEMNVSTLELGDSALYLCASSADRPNTEAFFGQGTRLTVV.

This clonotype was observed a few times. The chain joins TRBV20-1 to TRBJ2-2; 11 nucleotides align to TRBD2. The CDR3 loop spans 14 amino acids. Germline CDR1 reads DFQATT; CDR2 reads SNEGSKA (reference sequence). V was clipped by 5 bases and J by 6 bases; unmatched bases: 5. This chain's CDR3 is CSAVLAGGPGELFF. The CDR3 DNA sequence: TGCAGTGCTGTGCTAGCGGGGGGCCCCGGGGAGCTGTTTTTT.

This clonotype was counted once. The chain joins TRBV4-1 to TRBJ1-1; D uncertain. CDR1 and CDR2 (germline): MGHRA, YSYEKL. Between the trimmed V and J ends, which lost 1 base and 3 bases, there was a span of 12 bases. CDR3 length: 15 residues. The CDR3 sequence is CASSQAHGEDTEAFF. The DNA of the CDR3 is TGCGCCAGCAGCCAAGCTCACGGCGAGGACACTGAAGCTTTCTTT.

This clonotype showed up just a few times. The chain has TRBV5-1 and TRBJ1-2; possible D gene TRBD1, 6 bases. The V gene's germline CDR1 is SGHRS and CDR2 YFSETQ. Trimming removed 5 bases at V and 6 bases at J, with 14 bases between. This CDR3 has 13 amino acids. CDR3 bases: TGCGCCAGCAGTCAGGGGCCGGCGGATGGCTACACCTTC. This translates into CASSQGPADGYTF.

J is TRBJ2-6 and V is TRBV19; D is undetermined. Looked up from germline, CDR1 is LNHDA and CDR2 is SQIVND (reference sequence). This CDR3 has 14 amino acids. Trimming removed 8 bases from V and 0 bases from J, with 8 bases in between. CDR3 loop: CASAHLSGANVLTF. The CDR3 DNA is TGTGCCAGTGCGCATCTCTCTGGGGCCAACGTCCTGACTTTC.

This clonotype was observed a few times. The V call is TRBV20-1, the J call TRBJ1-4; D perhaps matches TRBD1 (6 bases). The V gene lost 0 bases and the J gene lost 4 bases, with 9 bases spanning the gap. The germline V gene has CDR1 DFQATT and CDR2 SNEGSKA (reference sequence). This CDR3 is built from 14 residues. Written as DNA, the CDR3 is TGCAGTGCTAGAGAGGCACAGGGTAATGAAAAACTGTTTTTT. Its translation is CSAREAQGNEKLFF.

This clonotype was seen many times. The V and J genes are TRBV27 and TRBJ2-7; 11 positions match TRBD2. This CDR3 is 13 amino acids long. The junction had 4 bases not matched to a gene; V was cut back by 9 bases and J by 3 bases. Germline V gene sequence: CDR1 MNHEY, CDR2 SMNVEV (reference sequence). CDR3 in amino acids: CASSGGDSYEQYF. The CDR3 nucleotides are TGTGCCAGTAGCGGGGGGGATAGCTACGAGCAGTACTTC.

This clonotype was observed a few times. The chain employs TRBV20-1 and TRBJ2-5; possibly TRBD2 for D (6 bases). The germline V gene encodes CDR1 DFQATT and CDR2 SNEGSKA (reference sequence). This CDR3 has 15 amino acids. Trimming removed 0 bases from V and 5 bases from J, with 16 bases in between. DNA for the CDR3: TGCAGTGCTAGAGATCCGGGACTTTCAATGGAGACCCAGTACTTC. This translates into CSARDPGLSMETQYF.

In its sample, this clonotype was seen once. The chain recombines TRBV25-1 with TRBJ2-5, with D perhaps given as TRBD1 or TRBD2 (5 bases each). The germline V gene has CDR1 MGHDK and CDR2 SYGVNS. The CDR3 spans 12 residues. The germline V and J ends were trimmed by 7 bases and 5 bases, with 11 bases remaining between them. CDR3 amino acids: CASTGTAETQYF. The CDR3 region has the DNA TGTGCCAGCACCGGGACCGCGGAGACCCAGTACTTC. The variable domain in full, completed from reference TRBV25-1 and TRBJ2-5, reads EADIYQTPRYLVIGTGKKITLECSQTMGHDKMYWYQQDPGMELHLIHYSYGVNSTEKGDLSSESTVSRIRTEHFPLTLESARPSHTSQYLCASTGTAETQYFGPGTRLLVL.

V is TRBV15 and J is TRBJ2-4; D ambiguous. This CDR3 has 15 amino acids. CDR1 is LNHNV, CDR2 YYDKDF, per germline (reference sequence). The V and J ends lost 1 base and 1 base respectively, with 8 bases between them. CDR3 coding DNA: TGTGCCACCAGCAGAGTCTCGTCGGCCAAAAACATTCAGTACTTC. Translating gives CATSRVSSAKNIQYF.

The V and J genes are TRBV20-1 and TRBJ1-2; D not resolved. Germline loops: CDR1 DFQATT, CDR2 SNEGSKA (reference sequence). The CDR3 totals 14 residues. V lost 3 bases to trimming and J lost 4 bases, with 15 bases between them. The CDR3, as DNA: TGCAGTGCTAGGGATGGACTCGGACTCTATGGCTACACCTTC. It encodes CSARDGLGLYGYTF.